What follows describes a single T cell receptor beta chain. Trimming shortened V by 3 bases and J by 3 bases, and 8 bases separated the two germline ends. The CDR3 is 14 residues long. In germline, CDR1 is MDHEN, CDR2 SYDVKM. The sample comes from a study of technical replicates of blood from several donors. Generated by immunoSEQ multiplex PCR, the TCRdb table keeps only in-frame clones and is missing some. The table lists tens of thousands of clones, about 91% of them singletons. The source of this sequence is a human donor in good health. Sequenced material: T cells isolated from PBMCs. This rearrangement joins TRBV28 to TRBJ1-4; D is unclear. The CDR3 DNA reads TGTGCCAGCAGTTTCAGTTCCTCTAATGAAAAACTGTTTTTT. Translation: CASSFSSSNEKLFF.